This TCR beta chain was sequenced in a study of T-cell reconstitution after alpha-beta-depleted transplantation in children. Study results and limitations: In patients about two months after transplant, alpha-beta T cells reportedly arose from several hundred expanded graft clones. One year post-transplant, T-cell counts and diversity were largely derived from T cells produced anew. Some patients showed high day-60 TCRbeta diversity, which derived from surviving recipient T cells and thymic progenitors.

The length of the CDR3 is 15 residues. The germline gives CDR1 SEHNR, CDR2 FQNEAQ (reference sequence). The V end lost 2 bases, the J end lost 6 bases, and 14 bases lay between the germline ends. This clonotype was counted only a few times. Its antigen is not identified. TCRbeta library preparation incorporated unique molecular identifiers. Using its own MiXCR run on the PCR reads, TCRdb lists one record per CDR3 protein. The repertoire includes about 980,000 distinct CDR3 sequences, about 30% of them detected once, and roughly 31% sits in the top ten. The receptor was derived from a boy younger than two who had a stem cell transplant for SCID, so the T cells may come from the graft donor. The chain uses TRBV7-9 and TRBJ2-1, with D maybe TRBD2 (7 bases). The sample was PBMCs, mostly from graft donor cells, taken 360 days after TCRalphabeta/CD19-depleted stem cell transplant. DNA of the CDR3: TGTGCCAGCAGCTTATGGGGGGGGGCGACCAATGAGCAGTTCTTC. This sequence encodes CASSLWGGATNEQFF.